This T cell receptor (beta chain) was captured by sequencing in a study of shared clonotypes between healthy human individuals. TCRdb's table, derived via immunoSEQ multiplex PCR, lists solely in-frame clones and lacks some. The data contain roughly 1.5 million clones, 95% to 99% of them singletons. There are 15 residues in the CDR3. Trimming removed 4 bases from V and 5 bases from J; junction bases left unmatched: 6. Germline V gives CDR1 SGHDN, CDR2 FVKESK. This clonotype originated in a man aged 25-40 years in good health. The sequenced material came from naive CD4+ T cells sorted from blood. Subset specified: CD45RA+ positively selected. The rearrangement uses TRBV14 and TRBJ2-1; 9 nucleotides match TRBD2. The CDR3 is CASSRPSGVNNEQFF. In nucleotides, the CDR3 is TGTGCCAGCAGCCGTCCTAGCGGGGTGAACAATGAGCAGTTCTTC.